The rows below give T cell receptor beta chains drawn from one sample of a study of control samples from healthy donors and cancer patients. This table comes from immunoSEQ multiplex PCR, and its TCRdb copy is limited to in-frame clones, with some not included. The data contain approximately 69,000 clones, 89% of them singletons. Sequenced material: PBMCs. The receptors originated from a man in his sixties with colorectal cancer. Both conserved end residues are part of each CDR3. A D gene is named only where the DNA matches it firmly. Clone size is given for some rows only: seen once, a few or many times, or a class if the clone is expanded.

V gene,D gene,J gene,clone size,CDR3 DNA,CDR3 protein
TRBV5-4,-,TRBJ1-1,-,TGTGCCAGCAGCTTGTTTGGGCAGAACACTGAAGCTTTCTTT,CASSLFGQNTEAFF
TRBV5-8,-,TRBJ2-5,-,TGTGCCAGCAGCTTTGGCAGGGGAATCAGGAGGGGAGGAGAGACCCAGTACTTC,CASSFGRGIRRGGETQYF
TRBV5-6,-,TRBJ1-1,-,TGTGCCAGCAGCTCCAGGGGTCGGGTAGCTTTCTTT,CASSSRGRVAFF
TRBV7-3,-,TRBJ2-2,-,TGTGCCAGCAGCCCCCGGCCACTAGATCAAACCCCCGGGGAGCTGTTTTTT,CASSPRPLDQTPGELFF
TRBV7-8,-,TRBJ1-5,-,TGTGCCAGCAGCCCACTTCAGGGAAGGTCTAGGAATCAGCCCCAGCATTTT,CASSPLQGRSRNQPQHF
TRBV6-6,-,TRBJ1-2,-,TGTGCCAGCACGTCCGTAGACTATGGCTACACCTTC,CASTSVDYGYTF
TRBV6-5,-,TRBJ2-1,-,TGTGCCAGCAGGGACACGGGGGAGCCCTACAATGAGCAGTTCTTC,CASRDTGEPYNEQFF
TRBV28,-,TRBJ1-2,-,TGTGCCAGCAGTTTAAACGTCTATGGCTACACCTTC,CASSLNVYGYTF
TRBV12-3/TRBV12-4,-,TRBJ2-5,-,TGTGCCGGCAGTTTATTGAGTCAGGAGACCCAGTACTTC,CAGSLLSQETQYF
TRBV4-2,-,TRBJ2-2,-,TGTGCCAGCAGCCAGGATCGGTTGAACACCGGGGAGCTGTTTTTT,CASSQDRLNTGELFF
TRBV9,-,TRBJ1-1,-,TGTGCCAGCAGCGTAGATAACTCTGGGGCCACTGAAGCTTTCTTT,CASSVDNSGATEAFF
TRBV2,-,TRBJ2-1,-,TGTGCCAGATCCGGCGGCCCCTCCTACAATGAGCAGTTCTTC,CARSGGPSYNEQFF
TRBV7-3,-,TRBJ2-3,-,TGTGCCAGCTCAATTGACATTTCAGGAAGATATACGCAGTATTTT,CASSIDISGRYTQYF
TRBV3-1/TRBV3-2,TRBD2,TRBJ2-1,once,TGTGCCAGCAGCCAAGGGTCTAGCGGGGTCGATGAGCAGTTCTTC,CASSQGSSGVDEQFF
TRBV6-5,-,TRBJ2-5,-,TGTGCCAGCAGTTCTTGGCCTCTCGTGAGGACCCAGTACTTC,CASSSWPLVRTQYF
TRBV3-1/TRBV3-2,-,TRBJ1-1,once,TGTGCCAGCAGCCAAGACGTGACACCGAACACTGAAGCTTTCTTT,CASSQDVTPNTEAFF
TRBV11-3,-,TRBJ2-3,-,TGTGCCAGCAGCTTAAGGAACAGTTACACAGATACGCAGTATTTT,CASSLRNSYTDTQYF
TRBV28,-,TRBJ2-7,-,TGTGCCAGCATTAGCGAGCGGCCTTACGAGCAGTACTTC,CASISERPYEQYF
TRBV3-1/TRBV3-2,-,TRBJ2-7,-,TGTGCCAGCAGCCAAGATTGGGGCCCCTACGAGCAGTACTTC,CASSQDWGPYEQYF
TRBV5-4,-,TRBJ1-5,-,TGTGCCAGCAGCCCCGACCAGGGGCGGGAGCCCCAGCATTTT,CASSPDQGREPQHF
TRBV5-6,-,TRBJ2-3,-,TGTGCCAGCAGCCGCGGGACGGATAGCACAGATACGCAGTATTTT,CASSRGTDSTDTQYF
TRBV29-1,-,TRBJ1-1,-,TGCAGCGACAGCAGAGGCACTGAAGCTTTCTTT,CSDSRGTEAFF
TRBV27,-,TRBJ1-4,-,TGTGCCAGCAGTTCGGACGGGAAACTGTTTTTT,CASSSDGKLFF